This T cell receptor (beta chain) originates from a study of blood T cell repertoires in COVID-19. V trimming: 5 bases; J trimming: 3 bases; junction bases outside the gene matches: 5. This CDR3 has 15 amino acids. Germline-derived CDR1 and CDR2 are LNHDA and SQIVND (reference sequence). Sequencing was performed with immunoSEQ multiplex PCR; in TCRdb, only in-frame clones are kept and a portion is missing. The sample consists of about 90,000 clones, more than 80% of them appearing once. The receptor was derived from a man in his forties or fifties with COVID-19, enrolled during active disease. The chain couples TRBV19 to TRBJ1-2; 11 nucleotides align to TRBD1. The sequencing input was peripheral blood. For the CDR3, the DNA is TGTGCCAGTAGTGACGGACAGGGGGCTTACTATGGCTACACCTTC. This gives the protein CASSDGQGAYYGYTF.